This T cell receptor beta chain was obtained from a study of blood T cell repertoires in COVID-19. Produced via immunoSEQ multiplex PCR; TCRdb's table is partial and in-frame only. The sample includes roughly 79,000 clones, roughly 90% of them seen just once. Per the germline V gene, CDR1 is SGHTA and CDR2 is FQGNSA. Trimming at V came to 5 bases and at J to 2 bases, leaving 1 base not matched to a gene. The CDR3 runs 14 residues. Specimen: peripheral blood. The receptor comes from a man aged 50 to 59 with active COVID-19. The chain uses TRBV7-2 and TRBJ1-5; 9 bases align to TRBD1. The CDR3 sequence is CASSRDRGNQPQHF. The CDR3 nucleotides read TGTGCCAGCAGCCGGGACAGGGGCAATCAGCCCCAGCATTTT.